This T cell receptor (beta chain) comes out of a study of blood T cell repertoires in COVID-19. Study context: In each case, the material was cDNA or gDNA derived from T cells, B-cell-depleted T cells, or PBMCs.

Original data processing: Amplification with reference gene primers provided the estimates of nucleated cell counts. Sequencing used immunoSEQ multiplex PCR; TCRdb keeps in-frame clones, though not all of them. V, J and clone size reflect that table, while D and trimming were determined from the DNA. The sample has around 50,000 clones, 80% to 90% seen once. This clone was found once. V dropped 5 bases and J dropped 4; count of bases not matched to a gene: 13. The CDR3 runs 18 residues. Per germline, CDR1 MNHNY and CDR2 SVGAGI (reference sequence). This chain connects TRBV6-6 to TRBJ1-6; 8 bases are a match to TRBD1. Sequencing was carried out using peripheral blood. This TCR derives from a human donor in a cohort sampled during active COVID-19. The CDR3: CASSPRTGTAPYNSPLHF. The CDR3 DNA is TGTGCCAGCAGTCCACGGACAGGGACCGCTCCTTATAATTCACCCCTCCACTTT.